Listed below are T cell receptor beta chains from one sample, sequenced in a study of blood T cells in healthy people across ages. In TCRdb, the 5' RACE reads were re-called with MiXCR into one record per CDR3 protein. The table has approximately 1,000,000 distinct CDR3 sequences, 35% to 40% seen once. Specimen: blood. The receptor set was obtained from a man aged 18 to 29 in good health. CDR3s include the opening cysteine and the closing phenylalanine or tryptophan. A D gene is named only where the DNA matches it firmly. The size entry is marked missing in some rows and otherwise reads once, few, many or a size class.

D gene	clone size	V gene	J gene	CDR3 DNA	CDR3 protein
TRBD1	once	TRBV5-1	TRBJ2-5	TGCGCCAGCAACTCACAGGGGATGAGGCCGGAGACCCAGTACTTC	CASNSQGMRPETQYF
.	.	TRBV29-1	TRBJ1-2	TGCAGCGTTGAACTTACAGCCGGCAACTATGGCTACACCTTC	CSVELTAGNYGYTF
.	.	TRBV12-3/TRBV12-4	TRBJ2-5	TGTGCCAGCAGTTTAGGGTTAAGACGTGAGCAGTACTTC	CASSLGLRREQYF
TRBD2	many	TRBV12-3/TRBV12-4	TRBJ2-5	TGTGCCAGCAGATTTAGCGGGGGGGCTCAAGAGACCCAGTACTTC	CASRFSGGAQETQYF
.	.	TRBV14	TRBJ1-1	TGTGCCAGCAGCCAAGACGGTGGGTGGACCTTCATGGGGGCTGAAGCTTTCTTT	CASSQDGGWTFMGAEAFF
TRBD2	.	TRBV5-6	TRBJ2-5	TGTGCCAGCAGCTTGGGAGTAGCGGGGTACAATGAGCAGTACTTC	CASSLGVAGYNEQYF
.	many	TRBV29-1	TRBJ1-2	TGCAGCGTTGGGGGTCGTTTTAACTATGGCTACACCTTC	CSVGGRFNYGYTF
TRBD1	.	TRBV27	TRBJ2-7	TGTGCCAGCAGTTGGTCCAGGGGGCCTGCCTACGAGCAGTACTTC	CASSWSRGPAYEQYF
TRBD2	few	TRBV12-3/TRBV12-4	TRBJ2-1	TGTGCCAGCAGCTCCCCCCCCGGGGGGGGTATAGATGAGCAGTTCTTC	CASSSPPGGGIDEQFF
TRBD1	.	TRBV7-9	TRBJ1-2	TGTGCCAGCAGCTTGGACAGGGAGAAGAACTATGGCTACACCTTC	CASSLDREKNYGYTF
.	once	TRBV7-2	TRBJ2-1	TGTGCCAGCAGCTTAAAGGGACAACAGCAGTTCTTC	CASSLKGQQQFF
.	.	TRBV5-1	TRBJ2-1	TGCGCCAGCAGCTTGGCGGCTAGCGTTTCAGGCGAGCAGTTCTTC	CASSLAASVSGEQFF
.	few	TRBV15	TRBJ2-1	TGTGCCCTAGCTCGGGGGTGGGACTCCTACAATGAGCAGTTCTTC	CALARGWDSYNEQFF
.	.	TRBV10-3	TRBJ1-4	TGTGCCATCAGTAGGGGTTTCGAGGACCGCGGCCCAGATGAAAAACTGTTTTTT	CAISRGFEDRGPDEKLFF
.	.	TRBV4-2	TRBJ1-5	TGTGCCAGCAGCCAAGAAGGGAGGAATCAGCCCCAGCATTTT	CASSQEGRNQPQHF
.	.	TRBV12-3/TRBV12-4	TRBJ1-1	TGTGCCAGCAGTTTAGCGCGGGCAGCGAACACTGAAGCTTTCTTT	CASSLARAANTEAFF
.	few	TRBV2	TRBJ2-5	TGTGCCAGCAGTGTACAGGGCTACCAAGAGACCCAGTACTTC	CASSVQGYQETQYF
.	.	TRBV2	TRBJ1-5	TGTGCCAGCAGGGGGGACCTAAGGGACAATCAGCCCCAGCATTTT	CASRGDLRDNQPQHF
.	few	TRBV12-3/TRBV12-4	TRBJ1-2	TGTGCCAGCAGTAACAGGGACTATGGCTACACCTTC	CASSNRDYGYTF
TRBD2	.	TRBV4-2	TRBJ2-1	TGTGCCAGCAGCCAGGGGACTAGCTCGGGAAAAGAGCAGTTCTTC	CASSQGTSSGKEQFF
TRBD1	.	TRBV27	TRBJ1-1	TGTGCCAGCAGTTGGGCAGGGGGCACTGAAGCTTTCTTT	CASSWAGGTEAFF
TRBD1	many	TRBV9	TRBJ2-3	TGTGCCAGCAGCATAGGGACAGGGGTTGCAGATACGCAGTATTTT	CASSIGTGVADTQYF
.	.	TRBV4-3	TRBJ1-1	TGCGCCAGCAGCCAAGCTCTTTGGGAAAACACTGAAGCTTTCTTT	CASSQALWENTEAFF
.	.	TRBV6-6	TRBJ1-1	TGTGCCAGCAGTCCGGAGATGGGGTTGACTGAAGCTTTCTTT	CASSPEMGLTEAFF
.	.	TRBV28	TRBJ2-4	TGTGCCAGCAGTATACCAAACCGGGATTTGAAAAACATTCAGTACTTC	CASSIPNRDLKNIQYF
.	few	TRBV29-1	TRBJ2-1	TGCAGCGTTGAGGGGCCAGACCACTACAATGAGCAGTTCTTC	CSVEGPDHYNEQFF
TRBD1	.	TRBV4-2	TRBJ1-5	TGTGCCAGCAGCCAAGCGGACAGGCCCAATCAGCCCCAGCATTTT	CASSQADRPNQPQHF
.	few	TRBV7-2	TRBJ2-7	TGTGCCAGCAGCGAAATGGCCGGACAGCCCAACGAGCAGTACTTC	CASSEMAGQPNEQYF
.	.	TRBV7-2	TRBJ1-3	TGTGCCAGCAGCTTATTTTTAGTGGGCTCTGGAAACACCATATATTTT	CASSLFLVGSGNTIYF
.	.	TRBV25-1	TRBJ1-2	TGTGCCAGCAGTGACCGCGGTTTGGGAAACTATGGCTACACCTTC	CASSDRGLGNYGYTF
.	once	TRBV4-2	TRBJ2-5	TGTGCCAGCAGCCAAGAGATCCTAGGGCCAAAGACCCAGTACTTC	CASSQEILGPKTQYF
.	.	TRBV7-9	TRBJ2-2	TGTGCCAGCAGCTTAGCGAGGGTCAACACCGGGGAGCTGTTTTTT	CASSLARVNTGELFF
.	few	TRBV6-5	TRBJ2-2	TGTGCCAGCACCCGAGAACCGAACACCGGGGAGCTGTTTTTT	CASTREPNTGELFF
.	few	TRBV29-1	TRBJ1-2	TGCAGCGTCAAGAGTGGTGTTGGCTACACCTTC	CSVKSGVGYTF
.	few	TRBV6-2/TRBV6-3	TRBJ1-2	TGTGCCAGCAGTCGATTGACTTCGGATGGCTACACCTTC	CASSRLTSDGYTF
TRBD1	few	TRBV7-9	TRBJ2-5	TGTGCCAGCAGTTTATCTGGGACAGGGGGCGAAGAGACCCAGTACTTC	CASSLSGTGGEETQYF
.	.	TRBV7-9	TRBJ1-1	TGTGCCAGCATCCGAGATGGGAAGGGAACTGAAGCTTTCTTT	CASIRDGKGTEAFF
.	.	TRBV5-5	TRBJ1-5	TGTGCCGGCAGCTTGGAATCAGCCCAGCCCCAGCATTTT	CAGSLESAQPQHF
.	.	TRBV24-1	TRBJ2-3	TGTGCCACCAGTGGTTCAGGGTTGGAGGGTCACACAGATACGCAGTATTTT	CATSGSGLEGHTDTQYF
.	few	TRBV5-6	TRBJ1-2	TGTGCCAGCAGCTATCTGGACCGACCCAACTATGGCTACACCTTC	CASSYLDRPNYGYTF
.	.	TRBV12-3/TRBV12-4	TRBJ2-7	TGTGCCAGCCAGTGGGGGAGCTCCTACAATGAGCAGTACTTC	CASQWGSSYNEQYF
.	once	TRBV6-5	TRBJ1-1	TGTGCCAGCAGTTACTCGGCGGCACCTGGGGTCTACACTGAAGCTTTCTTT	CASSYSAAPGVYTEAFF
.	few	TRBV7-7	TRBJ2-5	TGTGCTAGCAGCCATCGACCCTCCTCTCAAGAGACCCAGTACTTC	CASSHRPSSQETQYF
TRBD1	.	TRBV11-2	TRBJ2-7	TGTGCCAGCAGCCCCGACAGGGGGACCTACAATGAGCAGTACTTC	CASSPDRGTYNEQYF
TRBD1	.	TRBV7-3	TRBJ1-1	TGTGCCAGCAGCCCACATGGTCGGGACAGGGTGTCAGTTGAAGCTTTCTTT	CASSPHGRDRVSVEAFF
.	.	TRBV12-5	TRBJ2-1	TGTGCTAGTGGTTTGGTACGAACTACCTCTAATGAGCAGTTCTTC	CASGLVRTTSNEQFF
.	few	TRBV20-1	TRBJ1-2	TGCAGTGCCCCGGTGCGGTCTAACTATGGCTACACCTTC	CSAPVRSNYGYTF
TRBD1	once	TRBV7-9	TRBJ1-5	TGTGCCAGCAGCATAACAGGGGGCAAGCAGCCCCAGCATTTT	CASSITGGKQPQHF
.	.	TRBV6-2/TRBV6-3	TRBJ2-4	TGTGCCAGCAGTTACTCTTCAGTAGGGTACTTC	CASSYSSVGYF
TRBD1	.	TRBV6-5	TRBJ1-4	TGTGCCAGCAGTGTCACAGGGGATTCGAATGAAAAACTGTTTTTT	CASSVTGDSNEKLFF
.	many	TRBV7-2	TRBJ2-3	TGTGCCAGCAGCTCAAACACCCTTAGCGAACTACCGCAGTATTTT	CASSSNTLSELPQYF
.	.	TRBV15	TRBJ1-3	TGTGCCACCAGCACCGGCACCCTGAGCTCTGGAAACACCATATATTTT	CATSTGTLSSGNTIYF
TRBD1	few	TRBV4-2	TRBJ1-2	TGTGCCAGCAGCCAAAGGACAGGGTACTATGGCTACACCTTC	CASSQRTGYYGYTF
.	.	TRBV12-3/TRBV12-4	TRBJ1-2	TGTGCCAGCAGTTTTACCTGGACAGAATATGGCTACACCTTC	CASSFTWTEYGYTF
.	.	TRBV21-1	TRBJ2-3	TGTGCCAGCAGCCTACTACAGGGGAAGAAGACAGATACGCAGTATTTT	CASSLLQGKKTDTQYF
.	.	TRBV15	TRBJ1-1	TGTACCACCAGCAGAGATTGGGGTAACACTGAAGCTTTCTTT	CTTSRDWGNTEAFF
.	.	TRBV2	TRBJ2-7	TGTGCCAGCAGTGAAGCGCAGGACCGAAGCTCCTACGAGCAGTACTTC	CASSEAQDRSSYEQYF